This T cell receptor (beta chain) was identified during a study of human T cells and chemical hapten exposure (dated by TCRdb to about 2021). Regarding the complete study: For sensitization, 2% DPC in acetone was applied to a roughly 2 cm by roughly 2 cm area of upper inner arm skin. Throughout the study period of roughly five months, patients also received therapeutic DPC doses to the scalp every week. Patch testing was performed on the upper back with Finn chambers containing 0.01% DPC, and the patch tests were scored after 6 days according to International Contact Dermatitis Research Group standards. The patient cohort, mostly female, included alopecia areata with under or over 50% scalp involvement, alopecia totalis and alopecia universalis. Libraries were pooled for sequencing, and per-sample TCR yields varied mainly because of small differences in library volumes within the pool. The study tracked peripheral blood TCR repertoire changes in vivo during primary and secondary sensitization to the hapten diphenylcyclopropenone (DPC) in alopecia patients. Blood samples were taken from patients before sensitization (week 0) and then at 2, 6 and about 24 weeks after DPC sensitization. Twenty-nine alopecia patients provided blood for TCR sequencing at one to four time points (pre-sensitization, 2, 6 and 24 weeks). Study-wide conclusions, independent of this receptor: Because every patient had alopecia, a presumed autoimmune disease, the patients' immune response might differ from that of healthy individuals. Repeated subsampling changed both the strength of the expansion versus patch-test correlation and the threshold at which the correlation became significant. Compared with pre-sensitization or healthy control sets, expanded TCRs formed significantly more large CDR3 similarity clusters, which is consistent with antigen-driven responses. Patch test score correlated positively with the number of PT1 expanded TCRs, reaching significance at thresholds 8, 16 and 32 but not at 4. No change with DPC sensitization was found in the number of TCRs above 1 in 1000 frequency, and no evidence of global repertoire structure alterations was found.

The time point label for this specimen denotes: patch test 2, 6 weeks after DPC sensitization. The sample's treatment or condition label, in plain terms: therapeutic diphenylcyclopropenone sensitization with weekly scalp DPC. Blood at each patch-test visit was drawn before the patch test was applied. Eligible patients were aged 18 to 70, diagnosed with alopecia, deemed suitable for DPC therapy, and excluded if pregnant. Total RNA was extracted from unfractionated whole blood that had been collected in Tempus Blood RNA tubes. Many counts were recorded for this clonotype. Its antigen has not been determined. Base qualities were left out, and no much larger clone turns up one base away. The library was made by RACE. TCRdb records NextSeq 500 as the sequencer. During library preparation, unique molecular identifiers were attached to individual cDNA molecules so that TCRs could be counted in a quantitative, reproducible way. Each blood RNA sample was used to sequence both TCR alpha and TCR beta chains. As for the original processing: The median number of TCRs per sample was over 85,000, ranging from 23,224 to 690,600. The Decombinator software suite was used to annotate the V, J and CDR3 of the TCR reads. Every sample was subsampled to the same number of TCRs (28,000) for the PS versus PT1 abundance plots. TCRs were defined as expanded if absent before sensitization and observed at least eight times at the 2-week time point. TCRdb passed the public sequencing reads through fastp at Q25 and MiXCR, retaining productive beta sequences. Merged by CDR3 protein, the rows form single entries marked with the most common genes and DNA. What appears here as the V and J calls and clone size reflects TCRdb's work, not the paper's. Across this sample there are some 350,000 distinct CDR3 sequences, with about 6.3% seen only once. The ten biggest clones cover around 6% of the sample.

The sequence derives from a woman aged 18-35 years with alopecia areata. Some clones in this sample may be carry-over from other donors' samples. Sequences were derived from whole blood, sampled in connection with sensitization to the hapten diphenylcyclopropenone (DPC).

At the DNA level, the sequence is TGTGCCACCAGTGAGTCCGGGACAGGTTATGGCTACACCTTC. The encoded protein is CATSESGTGYGYTF. The rearrangement combines TRBV24-1 with TRBJ1-2, with 8 bases aligning to TRBD1. From V the trimming removes 4 bases and from J it removes 5 bases, while the gene matches leave 5 bases of the junction unaccounted for. The CDR3 runs 14 amino acids, cysteine and phenylalanine included. The only DNA kept is the CDR3, 42 bases in frame from the first base. Reading the germline V gene gives CDR1 KGHDR and CDR2 SFDVKD.